Given below is one T cell receptor beta chain in context. The antigen it binds to is not known. Base qualities are not recorded, but no much larger clone differs from it by a single base. This entry comes from a study of T cell repertoires in cytomegalovirus infection (dated 2019 in TCRdb). A note on the overall study: Alongside well-studied HLA-B-restricted epitopes, the peptide stimulations were aimed at recently identified HLA-C-restricted CMV epitopes, whose presentation resists viral immunomodulation. Donor HLA type was relevant to the analysis, as public TCR beta signatures indicated carriage of CMV infection together with the matching HLA type.

Per the germline V gene (reference sequence), SEHNR is the CDR1 and FQNEAQ is the CDR2. The junction shows trimming of 6 bases on V and 4 bases on J, and the gene matches do not reach 8 bases of it. Including the terminal cysteine and phenylalanine, the CDR3 comprises 14 residues. Solely the CDR3 DNA is kept, with 42 bases framed from the first base. The treatment or condition label of this sample denotes: in vitro stimulation with specific CMV peptide epitopes to enrich CMV-specific T cells. Overall study results and their limits: In both this cohort and an independent roughly 360-donor cohort, the cumulative frequency of public TCR beta family members distinguished carriers of CMV infection plus the relevant HLA type. The ex vivo response was dominated by HLA-C-restricted CMV-specific TCR beta clonotypes, which also provided the single most frequent clonotype in two of eight donors.

Sequencing used an Illumina HiSeq 1500. TCRdb itself trimmed the public reads at Q25 with fastp, ran MiXCR and retained productive beta chains. Identical CDR3 protein sequences are pooled into one entry, listed with their most common genes and DNA. Present in this sample are approximately 100,000 distinct CDR3 sequences, roughly 41% of which were seen just once. 65% to 75% of the sample is in the top ten clones. The chain is made from TRBV7-9 and TRBJ1-2; 7 central nucleotides agree with TRBD1. The sample in question was CD8+ T cells from cultured PBMCs, obtained from culture after CMV antigen stimulation. The origin of this receptor is a human donor in good health (CMV status not recorded). Some clones in this sample may be carry-over from other donors' samples. The CDR3 is CASSGGGQPYGYTF. In nucleotide form, the sequence is TGTGCCAGCAGTGGAGGGGGACAGCCCTATGGCTACACCTTC.